The T cell receptor (beta chain) under discussion was sequenced for a study of neurological immune-mediated disorders. Findings and caveats of the study: Expansion of TCR clones was greatest in HTLV-1-associated myelopathy and smallest in multiple sclerosis, where it fell below that of healthy controls.

V lost 6 bases and J lost 8; bases outside the gene matches: 8. Germline CDR1 SQVTM, CDR2 ANQGSEA. This CDR3 spans 13 amino acids. TCRdb reanalysed the 5' RACE reads using MiXCR and keeps one entry per CDR3 protein. The table has about 44,000 distinct CDR3 sequences, nearly 6.5% seen once; the top ten hold about 0.54%. This clonotype was counted many times. The antigen remains undetermined. Sequenced input: CD4+ T cells from blood. The clonotype was recovered from a woman aged 40-49 years in good health. The chain is built from TRBV29-1 and TRBJ2-1, with 9 bases lining up with TRBD2. The CDR3, as DNA: TGCAGCGTCGGTCAGGCGGGAGGGGATGAGCAGTTCTTC. It codes for CSVGQAGGDEQFF.